This is a list of T cell receptor beta chains from one sample in a study of cytomegalovirus exposure and HLA in healthy donors. The protocol was immunoSEQ multiplex PCR, while the TCRdb copy is restricted to in-frame clones and leaves out a portion. The table lists some 120,000 clones, 75% to 85% of them singletons, with 2% to 3% in the top ten. Source material: PBMCs. These receptors all stem from a man aged 25-45 years in good health and CMV-seronegative. The CDR3 runs from the conserved cysteine through the conserved F or W. D genes are given only for firm matches. Clone size is not always given. Where it is, it says once, few, many or a class for expanded clones.

v_call	j_call	d_call	clone_size	cdr3_aa	cdr3_nt
TRBV27	TRBJ2-7	.	.	CASNEQPKLAYEQYF	TGTGCCAGCAATGAACAGCCAAAACTTGCCTACGAGCAGTACTTC
TRBV5-1	TRBJ2-7	TRBD2	.	CASSSGTSDSYEQYF	TGCGCCAGCAGTTCCGGGACTAGCGATTCCTACGAGCAGTACTTC
TRBV9	TRBJ2-5	TRBD2	.	CASSPSGLAGAGETQYF	TGTGCCAGCAGCCCCTCAGGACTAGCGGGAGCTGGGGAGACCCAGTACTTC
TRBV5-6	TRBJ2-2	TRBD2	.	CASRGRVDTGELFF	TGTGCCAGCAGGGGGAGGGTCGACACCGGGGAGCTGTTTTTT
TRBV15	TRBJ2-7	.	few	CATSRVLGRNEQYF	TGTGCCACCAGCAGAGTACTAGGGCGGAACGAGCAGTACTTC
TRBV27	TRBJ2-7	TRBD1	.	CASIKTGTGTYEQYF	TGTGCCAGCATCAAGACCGGGACAGGAACTTACGAGCAGTACTTC
TRBV27	TRBJ1-1	TRBD1	once	CASGGQRNTEAFF	TGTGCCAGCGGGGGACAGCGGAACACTGAAGCTTTCTTT
TRBV6-5	TRBJ2-7	.	.	CASSYGQNYEQYF	TGTGCCAGCAGTTACGGGCAGAACTACGAGCAGTACTTC
TRBV4-1	TRBJ2-2	TRBD1	few	CASSQVTGGAGELFF	TGCGCCAGCAGCCAGGTGACAGGGGGCGCCGGGGAGCTGTTTTTT
TRBV5-1	TRBJ2-6	.	once	CASSLGGLRSGANVLTF	TGCGCCAGCAGCTTGGGGGGCTTGAGGTCTGGGGCCAACGTCCTGACTTTC
TRBV12-5	TRBJ1-3	.	once	CASGWLTESSGNTIYF	TGTGCTAGTGGTTGGTTGACTGAGAGCTCTGGAAACACCATATATTTT
TRBV13	TRBJ2-7	TRBD1	.	CASSLGQGALEQYF	TGTGCCAGCAGCTTGGGGCAGGGGGCGTTAGAGCAGTACTTC
TRBV2	TRBJ1-2	TRBD1	.	CASSSHLRTGAYGYTF	TGTGCCAGCAGTAGCCACCTTCGGACAGGGGCCTATGGCTACACCTTC
TRBV6-1	TRBJ1-4	.	.	CASSDNQANEKLFF	TGTGCCAGCAGTGACAACCAGGCTAATGAAAAACTGTTTTTT
TRBV6-1	TRBJ1-2	.	.	CASSEARFWTEDYGYTF	TGTGCCAGCAGTGAAGCGCGATTTTGGACAGAAGACTATGGCTACACCTTC
TRBV29-1	TRBJ1-2	.	few	CSVVPDRGYGYTF	TGCAGCGTTGTGCCAGACCGAGGGTATGGCTACACCTTC
TRBV7-3	TRBJ2-7	.	.	CASSPRGGTNLYEQYF	TGTGCCAGCAGCCCCCGCGGCGGAACGAACCTCTACGAGCAGTACTTC
TRBV11-2	TRBJ1-4	.	.	CASSSGREGTTNEKLFF	TGTGCCAGCAGCTCAGGGCGGGAGGGCACAACTAATGAAAAACTGTTTTTT
TRBV6-5	TRBJ2-7	TRBD2	few	CASSYGTSGYEQYF	TGTGCCAGCAGCTACGGGACTAGCGGCTACGAGCAGTACTTC
TRBV28	TRBJ1-1	.	.	CASPGAGAGNTEAFF	TGTGCCAGCCCTGGTGCGGGGGCCGGGAACACTGAAGCTTTCTTT
TRBV19	TRBJ2-7	TRBD1	.	CASSGQGAAYEQYF	TGTGCCAGTAGTGGACAGGGGGCTGCCTACGAGCAGTACTTC
TRBV5-5	TRBJ1-1	.	.	CASSQNTEAFF	TGTGCCAGCAGCCAAAACACTGAAGCTTTCTTT
TRBV7-9	TRBJ1-1	TRBD1	once	CASRGQGVGAFF	TGTGCCAGCAGGGGACAGGGGGTAGGAGCTTTCTTT
TRBV7-9	TRBJ2-7	TRBD1	.	CASSPGQGVDEQYF	TGTGCCAGCAGTCCGGGACAGGGGGTCGACGAGCAGTACTTC
TRBV11-3	TRBJ2-7	TRBD2	.	CASSLTSGGSEQYF	TGTGCCAGCAGCTTAACGTCGGGCGGGAGCGAGCAGTACTTC
TRBV28	TRBJ1-2	.	.	CASTPAGGGYGYTF	TGTGCCAGCACCCCGGCCGGGGGAGGCTATGGCTACACCTTC
TRBV27	TRBJ2-7	.	few	CASSFADSSYEQYF	TGTGCCAGCAGTTTTGCGGACAGCTCCTACGAGCAGTACTTC
TRBV19	TRBJ1-5	.	.	CASSMGRETYQPQHF	TGTGCCAGTAGTATGGGGAGGGAAACCTATCAGCCCCAGCATTTT
TRBV5-6	TRBJ1-1	.	.	CASSLRLLNTEAFF	TGTGCCAGCAGCCTGAGGCTACTGAACACTGAAGCTTTCTTT
TRBV10-2	TRBJ2-7	TRBD2	.	CASSEGLAVSYEQYF	TGCGCCAGCAGTGAGGGACTAGCGGTTTCCTACGAGCAGTACTTC
TRBV5-1	TRBJ1-1	.	few	CASSLGAGMNTEAFF	TGCGCCAGCAGCTTGGGAGCAGGGATGAACACTGAAGCTTTCTTT
TRBV28	TRBJ2-2	TRBD2	once	CASSLVGLAGTGELFF	TGTGCCAGCAGTTTAGTGGGACTAGCGGGGACCGGGGAGCTGTTTTTT
TRBV6-4	TRBJ2-1	TRBD2	.	CASSDSGGSIHNEQFF	TGTGCCAGCAGTGACTCCGGCGGGAGTATCCACAATGAGCAGTTCTTC
TRBV5-5	TRBJ2-1	.	.	CASSLESSRPYNEQFF	TGTGCCAGCAGCTTGGAGTCGAGCAGGCCCTACAATGAGCAGTTCTTC
TRBV30	TRBJ2-7	.	.	CAWIPIGEMGHEQYF	TGTGCCTGGATCCCAATCGGGGAGATGGGCCACGAGCAGTACTTC
TRBV5-1	TRBJ2-7	.	.	CASSLGAGSSYEQYF	TGCGCCAGCAGCTTGGGGGCCGGGAGTTCCTACGAGCAGTACTTC
TRBV5-1	TRBJ2-1	.	.	CASSFGLNNEQFF	TGCGCCAGCAGCTTTGGACTGAACAATGAGCAGTTCTTC
TRBV5-6	TRBJ2-7	TRBD2	few	CASSAYSSGGEQYF	TGTGCCAGCAGCGCCTACAGTTCGGGAGGGGAGCAGTACTTC
TRBV9	TRBJ2-2	.	.	CASSGTGQTTGELFF	TGTGCCAGCAGCGGAACGGGACAAACGACCGGGGAGCTGTTTTTT
TRBV28	TRBJ1-1	.	.	CASSLPSTIRNTEAFF	TGTGCCAGCAGTTTGCCCTCGACTATTCGGAACACTGAAGCTTTCTTT